This T cell receptor (beta chain) emerged from a study of blood T cell repertoires in COVID-19. The assay was immunoSEQ multiplex PCR, and TCRdb's table has in-frame clones only and misses some. The data hold about 290,000 clones, with around 88% observed a single time. Germline CDR1 reads SGHAT; CDR2 reads FQNNGV. V dropped 4 bases and J dropped 1 base, with 22 bases sitting between them. CDR3 length: 18 amino acids. This clone was picked up a small number of times. V is TRBV11-2 and J is TRBJ1-1, with D possibly being TRBD1 (6 bases). This clonotype originated in a man aged 35-49 years with acute or convalescent COVID-19. The sequenced sample consisted of peripheral blood. The chain's CDR3 is CASSSGLDQGWANTEAFF. The CDR3 coding sequence is TGTGCCAGCAGCTCCGGGTTGGATCAGGGGTGGGCGAACACTGAAGCTTTCTTT.